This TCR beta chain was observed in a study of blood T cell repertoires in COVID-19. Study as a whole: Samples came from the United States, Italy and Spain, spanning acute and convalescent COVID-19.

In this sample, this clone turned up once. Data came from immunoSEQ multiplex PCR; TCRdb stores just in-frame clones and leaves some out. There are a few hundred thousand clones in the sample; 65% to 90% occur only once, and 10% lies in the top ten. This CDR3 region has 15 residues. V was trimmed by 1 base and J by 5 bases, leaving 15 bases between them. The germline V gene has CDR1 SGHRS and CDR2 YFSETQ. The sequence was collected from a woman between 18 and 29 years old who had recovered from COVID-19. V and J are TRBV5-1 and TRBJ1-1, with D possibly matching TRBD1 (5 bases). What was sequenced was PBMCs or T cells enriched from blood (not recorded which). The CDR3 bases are TGCGCCAGCAGCTTGTCTACGGGGGGACCGACTGAAGCTTTCTTT. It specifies CASSLSTGGPTEAFF.